This note documents a single T cell receptor (beta chain) sequence. Its cognate antigen is unknown. Using its own MiXCR run on the reads, TCRdb lists one record per CDR3 protein. The sample gives approximately 180,000 distinct CDR3 sequences, approximately 19% of which show up once; under 3.5% is in the top ten. The source of the sample is a study of T cell repertoires in cytomegalovirus infection. The wider study: Based on public TCR beta signatures, there were indications of CMV infection and of a matching HLA type. The study's findings and limits: Accumulated public TCR beta family frequency recognized individuals carrying CMV together with the relevant HLA. In two of eight donors, the top clonotype was HLA-C-restricted CMV-specific.

The V end was cut by 4 bases, the J end by 2 bases, with 13 bases between. The CDR3 spans 14 residues. Germline values: CDR1 SGHRS, CDR2 YFSETQ. This clonotype originated in a human donor in good health (CMV status not recorded). Some clones in this sample may be carry-over from other donors' samples. The sequencing sample was made of PBMCs. The chain recombines TRBV5-1 with TRBJ2-7; tentative D call: TRBD1 (7 bases). The CDR3 spells CASSTGDRPYEQYF. Here the CDR3 DNA reads TGCGCCAGCAGCACGGGGGACAGACCCTACGAGCAGTACTTC.